Below are 18 T cell receptor beta chains sequenced from a single sample in a study of beta chain features in type 1 diabetes (dated by TCRdb to about 2018). Library preparation employed the immunoSEQ multiplex PCR assay. All of the isolated RNA was reverse transcribed with the High Capacity cDNA Reverse Transcription Kit, so expressed TCRB transcripts were sequenced. What TCRdb holds here is the immuneACCESS table cut down to in-frame rearrangements. Part of the clones is not present; checked against another copy, under half of the missing clones reflect an unresolved V gene, and the others are unexplained. The sample records 400,000 to 450,000 clones, approximately 15% of which are singletons. The ten most abundant clones make up approximately 0.038% of the sample. The sequenced material came from naive CD4+ T cells from blood. The sample's cell subset or site label is to be understood as: true naive CD4+ T cells. Every receptor here comes from a man aged 25 to 40 in good health.

V usage is TRBV5-6 and J usage is TRBJ2-3; D is unclear. Trimming removed 3 bases at V and 1 base at J, with 12 bases between. Germline CDR1 SGHDT, CDR2 YYEEEE. The CDR3 runs to 15 residues. Written as DNA, the CDR3 is TGTGCCAGCAGCTCGACAAAAGGCGGCACAGATACGCAGTATTTT. Translation gives CASSSTKGGTDTQYF.

V gene TRBV11-2 combines with J gene TRBJ2-7; D unresolved. Germline-derived CDR1 and CDR2 are SGHAT and FQNNGV. The CDR3 has 11 amino acids. The CDR3 DNA is TGTGCCAGCAGCTTAGGCCATGGGCCGCAAGTC. Protein product: CASSLGHGPQV.

The chain joins TRBV6-1 to TRBJ1-1; D remains unclear. The CDR3 is 14 amino acids. The V end was cut by 6 bases, the J end by 2 bases, with 13 bases between. In germline, CDR1 is MNHNS, CDR2 SASEGT. Here the CDR3 DNA reads TGTGCCAGCAGCGTGGTTATGGGAAACACTGAAGCTTTCTTT. This codes for CASSVVMGNTEAFF.

A few counts support this clone. The chain carries TRBV7-2 and TRBJ2-3; a possible D gene is TRBD2 (6 bases). In germline, CDR1 is SGHTA, CDR2 FQGNSA. The V and J ends lost 0 bases and 4 bases respectively, with 14 bases between them. The CDR3 sequence is 16 residues long. The CDR3 spells CASSLAARRGPDTQYF. The DNA of the CDR3 is TGTGCCAGCAGCTTAGCCGCTCGGAGGGGCCCAGATACGCAGTATTTT.

This clone came up a few times. The chain is built from TRBV2 and TRBJ2-1; D not certain. Germline assignment: CDR1 SNHLY and CDR2 FYNNEI. V was clipped by 7 bases and J by 7 bases, with 14 bases between them. This CDR3 has 13 residues. CDR3 region: CASTVQTPNEQFF. The CDR3 DNA sequence: TGTGCCAGCACAGTCCAAACACCGAATGAGCAGTTCTTC.

This clone appeared a few times. Other DNA sequences in this sample translate to the same CDR3. The chain employs TRBV5-1 and TRBJ2-5; D gene unclear. This CDR3 comprises 12 residues. V lost 4 bases and J lost 1, with 5 bases in between. Germline V CDR1 and CDR2: SGHRS, YFSETQ. CDR3 loop: CASSRTQETQYF. The DNA of the CDR3 is TGCGCCAGCAGCCGCACCCAAGAGACCCAGTACTTC. The full variable domain, its missing parts supplied by reference TRBV5-1 and TRBJ2-5, is KAGVTQTPRYLIKTRGQQVTLSCSPISGHRSVSWYQQTPGQGLQFLFEYFSETQRNKGNFPGRFSGRQFSNSRSEMNVSTLELGDSALYLCASSRTQETQYFGPGTRLLVL.

This CDR3 is CASPGPHPAGTQYF. CDR3 DNA: TGTGCCAGTCCGGGACCCCACCCGGCGGGGACCCAGTACTTC. The gene calls are TRBV21-1 and TRBJ2-5. TRBV21-1 represents a pseudogene. This CDR3 has 14 residues.

The V and J genes are TRBV20-1 and TRBJ1-2; the D is unclear. CDR3 length equals 8 residues. Per the germline V gene, CDR1 is DFQATT and CDR2 is SNEGSKA (reference sequence). Trimming pared 7 bases from V and 6 bases from J, leaving 3 bases between. Written as DNA, the CDR3 is TGCAGTGTTAATGGCTACACCTTC. Protein product: CSVNGYTF.

In its sample, this clone was seen a few times. V is TRBV6-5 and J is TRBJ2-3; D possibly uses TRBD1 or TRBD2 (7 bases each). The CDR3 is 16 residues long. V lost 0 bases and J 5 bases, leaving 15 bases between the germline ends. Germline lookup yields CDR1 MNHEY and CDR2 SVGAGI. CDR3 sequence reads: CASSYSGRGREDTQYF. The DNA of the CDR3 is TGTGCCAGCAGTTACTCGGGGAGGGGGCGAGAAGATACGCAGTATTTT.

This chain joins TRBV28 and TRBJ1-2; 9 bases are a match to TRBD1. This CDR3 contains 13 residues. V was pared by 5 bases and J by 4 bases, with 2 bases of the junction left unmatched. From germline, CDR1 is MDHEN and CDR2 SYDVKM. CDR3 sequence reads: CASSQGQGYGYTF. The CDR3 bases are TGTGCCAGCAGTCAGGGACAGGGCTATGGCTACACCTTC.

The chain couples TRBV4-3 to TRBJ2-2; no clear D. The CDR3 extends over 15 amino acids. The germline V gene has CDR1 LGHNA and CDR2 YSLEER. V lost 1 base, J lost 6 bases, and 12 bases lay in between. The CDR3 is CASSQVSLNAGELFF. As DNA, the CDR3 is TGCGCCAGCAGCCAAGTTTCCCTCAACGCCGGGGAGCTGTTTTTT.

In its sample, this clone was seen a few times. The rearrangement uses TRBV7-9 and TRBJ2-1; no clear D gene. CDR3 length: 14 amino acids. Germline V gene lookup returns CDR1 SEHNR and CDR2 FQNEAQ (reference sequence). Trimming removed 0 bases from V and 4 bases from J, with 7 bases in between. This chain's CDR3 is CASSLAPHYNEQFF. The CDR3 nucleotides are TGTGCCAGCAGCTTAGCGCCCCATTACAATGAGCAGTTCTTC.

The chain joins TRBV25-1 to TRBJ1-2; D uncertain. The CDR3 sequence is 13 residues long. Germline CDR1 and CDR2: MGHDK and SYGVNS. V was clipped by 5 bases and J by 7 bases, with 14 bases between them. The CDR3 sequence: CASSSGRLLGYTF. CDR3 nucleotide sequence: TGTGCCAGCAGTAGTGGTAGGCTCCTTGGCTACACCTTC.

The rearrangement links TRBV7-2 to TRBJ2-3; 8 bases are a match to TRBD1. Germline CDR1 is SGHTA and CDR2 is FQGNSA. The CDR3 runs 14 residues. The ends lost 8 bases at V and 0 bases at J; junction bases unmatched: 4. CDR3 DNA sequence: TGTGCCAGCGTTCAGGGGGCGAGCACAGATACGCAGTATTTT. It yields the protein CASVQGASTDTQYF.

V gene TRBV12-5 combines with J gene TRBJ2-7, with D unclear. Per the germline V gene, CDR1 is LGHNT and CDR2 is FRNRAP. The CDR3 has 14 residues. V was cut by 7 bases and J by 3 bases, with 16 bases left in between. The CDR3 bases are TGTGCTAGTGCTTTAAAGGGTGAAGGCTACGAGCAGTACTTC. Translated: CASALKGEGYEQYF.

A few counts support this clone. Other DNA sequences in this specimen translate into the identical CDR3. The rearrangement links TRBV7-9 to TRBJ2-3; D remains ambiguous. Germline-derived CDR1 and CDR2 are SEHNR and FQNEAQ (reference sequence). V was shortened by 2 bases and J by 2 bases, with 8 bases between the two germline ends. This CDR3 has 14 residues. This CDR3 reads CASSLSLSTDTQYF. The CDR3 nucleotides read TGTGCCAGCAGCTTATCGTTGTCCACAGATACGCAGTATTTT.

The table lists this clone with a few counts. The chain recombines TRBV20-1 with TRBJ2-7; no reliable D call. The V gene lost 3 bases and the J gene lost 3 bases, with 6 bases spanning the gap. CDR3 size: 11 residues. Germline CDR1 is DFQATT and CDR2 is SNEGSKA (reference sequence). CDR3 sequence reads: CSARGLYEQYF. Here the CDR3 DNA reads TGCAGTGCTAGGGGCCTCTACGAGCAGTACTTC.

The rearrangement links TRBV7-3 to TRBJ1-1; no clear D gene. Germline V gene sequence: CDR1 SGHTA, CDR2 FQGTGA. This CDR3 spans 13 amino acids. V was clipped by 5 bases and J by 1 base, with 8 bases between them. The CDR3 DNA reads TGTGCCAGCAGCCCCGCTTCGAACACTGAAGCTTTCTTT. Translation gives CASSPASNTEAFF.